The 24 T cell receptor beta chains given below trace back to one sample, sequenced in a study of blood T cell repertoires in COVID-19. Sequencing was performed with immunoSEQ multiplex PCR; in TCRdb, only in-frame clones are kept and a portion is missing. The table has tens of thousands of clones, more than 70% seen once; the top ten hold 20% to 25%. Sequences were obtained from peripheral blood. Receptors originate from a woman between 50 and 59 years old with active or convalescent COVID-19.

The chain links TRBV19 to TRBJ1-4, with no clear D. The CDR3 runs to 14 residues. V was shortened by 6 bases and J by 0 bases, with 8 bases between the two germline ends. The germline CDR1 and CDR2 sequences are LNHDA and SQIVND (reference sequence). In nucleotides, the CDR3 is TGTGCCAGTAGCGCCGGGACAACTAATGAAAAACTGTTTTTT. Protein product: CASSAGTTNEKLFF.

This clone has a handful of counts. The chain's CDR3 is CASSEDRAGSGYTF. As DNA, the CDR3 is TGCGCCAGCAGTGAGGACAGGGCGGGAAGTGGCTACACCTTC. The V gene is TRBV10-1, the J gene TRBJ1-2, with 7 bases identical to TRBD1. V was pared by 2 bases and J by 7 bases, with 7 bases of the junction left unmatched. The CDR3 extends over 14 amino acids. Germline V CDR1 and CDR2: WNHNN, SYGVQD (reference sequence).

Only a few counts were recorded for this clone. CDR3 bases: TGTGCCAGCAGCCAAGAACAGGTTGGAGTATACGAGCAGTACTTC. The encoded protein is CASSQEQVGVYEQYF. The chain joins TRBV3-1 (or the pseudogene TRBV3-2) to TRBJ2-7, with D perhaps matching TRBD1 (5 bases). The germline V and J ends were trimmed by 0 bases and 4 bases, with 13 bases remaining between them. The CDR3 is 15 residues long. Germline values: CDR1 LGHDT, CDR2 YNNKEL (reference sequence).

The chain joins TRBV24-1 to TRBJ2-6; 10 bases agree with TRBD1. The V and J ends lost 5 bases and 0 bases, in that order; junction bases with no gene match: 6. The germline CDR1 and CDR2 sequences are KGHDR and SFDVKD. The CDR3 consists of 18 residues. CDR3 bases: TGTGCCACCAGTGGCCAGACAGGGGGCGACTCTGGGGCCAACGTCCTGACTTTC. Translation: CATSGQTGGDSGANVLTF.

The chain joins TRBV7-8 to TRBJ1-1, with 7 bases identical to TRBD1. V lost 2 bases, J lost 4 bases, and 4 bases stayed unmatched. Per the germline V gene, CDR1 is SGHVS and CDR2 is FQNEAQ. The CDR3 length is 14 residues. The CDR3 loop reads CASSLQGVSTEAFF. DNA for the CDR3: TGTGCCAGCAGCTTACAGGGGGTTTCCACTGAAGCTTTCTTT.

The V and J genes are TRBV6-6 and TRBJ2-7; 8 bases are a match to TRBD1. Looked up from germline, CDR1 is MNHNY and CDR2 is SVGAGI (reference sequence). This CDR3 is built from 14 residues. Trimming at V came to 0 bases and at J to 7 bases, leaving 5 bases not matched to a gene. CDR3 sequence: CASSYSQGAEEQYF. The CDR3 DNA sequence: TGTGCCAGCAGTTACTCGCAGGGGGCGGAAGAGCAGTACTTC.

Here the CDR3 DNA reads TGTGCCAGTAGTAAAGGGACAGGCGCCCCCGAGTCCCAGCATTTT. Translated: CASSKGTGAPESQHF. The chain employs TRBV19 and TRBJ1-5, with TRBD1 matching 8 bases. CDR1 LNHDA and CDR2 SQIVND come from the germline V gene (reference sequence). Trimming took 4 bases from V and 11 from J; bases not matched to a gene: 13. The CDR3 extends over 15 amino acids. Full variable domain (rest looked up from reference TRBV19 and TRBJ1-5): DGGITQSPKYLFRKEGQNVTLSCEQNLNHDAMYWYRQDPGQGLRLIYYSQIVNDFQKGDIAEGYSVSREKKESFPLTVTSAQKNPTAFYLCASSKGTGAPESQHFGDGTRLSIL.

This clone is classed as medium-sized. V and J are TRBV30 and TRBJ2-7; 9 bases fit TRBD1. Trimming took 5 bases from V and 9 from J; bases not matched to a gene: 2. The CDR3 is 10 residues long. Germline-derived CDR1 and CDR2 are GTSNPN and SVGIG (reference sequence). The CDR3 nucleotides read TGTGCCTGGGGGACAGGGACGCAGTACTTC. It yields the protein CAWGTGTQYF.

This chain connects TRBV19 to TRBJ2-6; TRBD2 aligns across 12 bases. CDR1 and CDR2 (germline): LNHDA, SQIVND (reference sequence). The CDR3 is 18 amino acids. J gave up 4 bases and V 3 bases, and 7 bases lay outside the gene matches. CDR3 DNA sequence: TGTGCCAGTAGTATCCTAGCGGGAGGGAGTCTCGGGGCCAACGTCCTGACTTTC. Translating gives CASSILAGGSLGANVLTF.

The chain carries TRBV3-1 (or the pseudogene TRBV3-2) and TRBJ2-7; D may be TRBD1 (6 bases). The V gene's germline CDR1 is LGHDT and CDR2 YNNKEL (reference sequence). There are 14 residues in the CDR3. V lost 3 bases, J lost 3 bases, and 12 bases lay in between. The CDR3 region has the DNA TGTGCCAGCAGCCACGGACAGTCGAACTACGAGCAGTACTTC. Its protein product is CASSHGQSNYEQYF.

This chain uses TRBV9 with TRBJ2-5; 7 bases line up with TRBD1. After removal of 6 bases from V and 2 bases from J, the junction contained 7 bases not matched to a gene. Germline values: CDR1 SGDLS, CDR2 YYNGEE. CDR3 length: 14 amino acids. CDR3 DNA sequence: TGTGCCAGCACCTTAGGGGACAGACAAGAGACCCAGTACTTC. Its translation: CASTLGDRQETQYF.

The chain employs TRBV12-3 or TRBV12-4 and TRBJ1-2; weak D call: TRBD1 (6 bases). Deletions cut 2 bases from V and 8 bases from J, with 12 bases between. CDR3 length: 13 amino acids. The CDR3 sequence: CASSLRGTLGYTF. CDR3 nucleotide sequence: TGTGCCAGCAGTTTAAGAGGGACACTCGGCTACACCTTC.

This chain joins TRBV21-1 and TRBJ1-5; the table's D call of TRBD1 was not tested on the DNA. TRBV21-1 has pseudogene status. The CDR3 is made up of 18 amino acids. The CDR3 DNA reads TGTGCCAGCAGCAAGCGCAGTAAAATTCAGGGTAGCAATCAGCCCCAGCATTTT. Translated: CASSKRSKIQGSNQPQHF.

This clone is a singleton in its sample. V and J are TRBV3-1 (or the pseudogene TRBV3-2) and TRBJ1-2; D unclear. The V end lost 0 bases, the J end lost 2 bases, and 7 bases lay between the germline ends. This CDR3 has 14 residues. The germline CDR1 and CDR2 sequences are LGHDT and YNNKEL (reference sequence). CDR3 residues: CASSQEGGNYGYTF. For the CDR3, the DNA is TGTGCCAGCAGCCAAGAAGGCGGGAACTATGGCTACACCTTC.

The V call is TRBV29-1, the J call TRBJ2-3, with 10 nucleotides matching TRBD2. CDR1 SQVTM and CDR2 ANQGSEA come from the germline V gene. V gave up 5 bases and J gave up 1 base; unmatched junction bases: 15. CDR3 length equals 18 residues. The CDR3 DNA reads TGCAGCGTTTTCGGACTAGCGGTCATGGGGCGAGGCACAGATACGCAGTATTTT. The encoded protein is CSVFGLAVMGRGTDTQYF.

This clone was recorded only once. The DNA for the CDR3 is TGTGCCAGTAGTAGGGACAGGGTTTTAGGACAGCCCCAGCATTTT. Translation gives CASSRDRVLGQPQHF. This chain links TRBV19 with TRBJ1-5, with 9 bases that match TRBD1. Germline V lookup: CDR1 LNHDA, CDR2 SQIVND (reference sequence). The junction had 8 bases not matched to a gene; V was cut back by 4 bases and J by 7 bases. CDR3 size: 15 residues.

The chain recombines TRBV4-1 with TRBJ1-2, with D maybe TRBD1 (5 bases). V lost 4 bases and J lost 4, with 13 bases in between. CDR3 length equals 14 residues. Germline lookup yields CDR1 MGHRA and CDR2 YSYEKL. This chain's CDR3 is CASSPKSTGYGYTF. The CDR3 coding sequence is TGCGCCAGCAGCCCGAAAAGTACAGGCTATGGCTACACCTTC.

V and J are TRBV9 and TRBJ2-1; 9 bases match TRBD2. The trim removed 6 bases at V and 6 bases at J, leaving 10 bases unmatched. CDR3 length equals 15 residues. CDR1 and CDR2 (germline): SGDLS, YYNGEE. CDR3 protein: CASTISGSGSNEQFF. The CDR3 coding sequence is TGTGCCAGCACCATAAGTGGTAGCGGGAGCAATGAGCAGTTCTTC.

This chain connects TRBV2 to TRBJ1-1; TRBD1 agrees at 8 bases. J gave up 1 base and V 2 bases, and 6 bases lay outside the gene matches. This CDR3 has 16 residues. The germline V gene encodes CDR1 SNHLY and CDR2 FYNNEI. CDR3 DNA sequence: TGTGCCAGCAGTGAAACGCAGGGGGCGGCGAACACTGAAGCTTTCTTT. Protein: CASSETQGAANTEAFF.

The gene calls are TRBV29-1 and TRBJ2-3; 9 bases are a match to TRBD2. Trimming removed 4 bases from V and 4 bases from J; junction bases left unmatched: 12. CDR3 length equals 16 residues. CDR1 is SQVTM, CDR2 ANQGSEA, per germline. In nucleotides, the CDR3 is TGCAGCGTTGCCGCGGGAGGGAGAGGGGCCGCAGATACGCAGTATTTT. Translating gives CSVAAGGRGAADTQYF.

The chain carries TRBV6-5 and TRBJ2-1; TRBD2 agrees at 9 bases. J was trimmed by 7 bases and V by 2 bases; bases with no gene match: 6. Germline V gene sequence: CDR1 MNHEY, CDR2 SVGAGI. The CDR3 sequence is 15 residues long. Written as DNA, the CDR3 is TGTGCCAGCAGTTACGGGACTAGCAACTGGAATGAGCAGTTCTTC. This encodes CASSYGTSNWNEQFF.

CDR3 residues: CASSSTGFPGANVLTF. The CDR3 DNA is TGTGCCAGCAGTTCGACAGGGTTCCCTGGGGCCAACGTCCTGACTTTC. This sequence joins TRBV6-5 and TRBJ2-6, with 7 bases matching TRBD1. The V and J ends lost 4 bases and 2 bases, in that order; junction bases with no gene match: 5. CDR3 length: 16 amino acids. Looked up from germline, CDR1 is MNHEY and CDR2 is SVGAGI.

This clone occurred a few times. CDR3: CASSISGKWPANYGYTF. The CDR3 region has the DNA TGTGCCAGTAGTATCAGTGGCAAATGGCCCGCAAACTATGGCTACACCTTC. The rearrangement joins TRBV19 to TRBJ1-2; no definite D call. Germline loops: CDR1 LNHDA, CDR2 SQIVND (reference sequence). The CDR3 consists of 17 residues. V shed 3 bases and J shed 2 bases, with 19 bases lying between them.

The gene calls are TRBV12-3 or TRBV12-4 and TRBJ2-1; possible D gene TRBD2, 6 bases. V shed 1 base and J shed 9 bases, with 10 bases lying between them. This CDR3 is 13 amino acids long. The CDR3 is CASSLGPSVEQFF. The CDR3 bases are TGTGCCAGCAGTTTAGGTCCTAGCGTTGAGCAGTTCTTC.